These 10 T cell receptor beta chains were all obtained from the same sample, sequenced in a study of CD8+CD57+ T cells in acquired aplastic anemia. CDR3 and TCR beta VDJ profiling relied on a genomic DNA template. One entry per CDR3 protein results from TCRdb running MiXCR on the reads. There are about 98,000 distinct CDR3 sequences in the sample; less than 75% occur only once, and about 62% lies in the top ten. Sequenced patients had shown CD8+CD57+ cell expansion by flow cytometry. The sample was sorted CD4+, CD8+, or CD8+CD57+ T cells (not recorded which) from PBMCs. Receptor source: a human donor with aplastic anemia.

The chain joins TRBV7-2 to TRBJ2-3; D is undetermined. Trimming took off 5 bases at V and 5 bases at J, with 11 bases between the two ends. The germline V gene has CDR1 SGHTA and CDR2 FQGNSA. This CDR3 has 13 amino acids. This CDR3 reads CASSLAPVDTQYF. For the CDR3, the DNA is TGTGCCAGCAGCCTCGCGCCAGTAGATACGCAGTATTTT. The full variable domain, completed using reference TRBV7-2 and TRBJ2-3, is GAGVSQSPSNKVTEKGKDVELRCDPISGHTALYWYRQSLGQGLEFLIYFQGNSAPDKSGLPSDRFSAERTGGSVSTLTIQRTQQEDSAVYLCASSLAPVDTQYFGPGTRLTVL.

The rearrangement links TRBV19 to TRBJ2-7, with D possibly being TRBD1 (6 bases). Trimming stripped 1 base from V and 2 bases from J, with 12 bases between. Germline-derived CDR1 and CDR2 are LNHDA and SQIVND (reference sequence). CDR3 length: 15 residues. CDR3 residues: CASSIGGTPPYEQYF. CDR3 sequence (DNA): TGTGCCAGTAGTATAGGTGGGACACCACCCTACGAGCAGTACTTC.

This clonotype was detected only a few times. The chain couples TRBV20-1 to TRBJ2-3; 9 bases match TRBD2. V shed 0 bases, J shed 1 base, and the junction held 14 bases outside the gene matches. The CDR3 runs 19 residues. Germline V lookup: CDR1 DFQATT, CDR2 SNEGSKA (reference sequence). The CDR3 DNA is TGCAGTGCTAGAGATCCCCCCGTTAGCGGGAGATTGGGCACAGATACGCAGTATTTT. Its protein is CSARDPPVSGRLGTDTQYF.

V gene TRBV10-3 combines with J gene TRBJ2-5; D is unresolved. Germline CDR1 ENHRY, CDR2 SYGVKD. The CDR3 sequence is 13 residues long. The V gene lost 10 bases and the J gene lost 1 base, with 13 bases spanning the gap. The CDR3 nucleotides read TGTGCCAGCACGGTGCACCTCCAAGAGACCCAGTACTTC. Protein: CASTVHLQETQYF.

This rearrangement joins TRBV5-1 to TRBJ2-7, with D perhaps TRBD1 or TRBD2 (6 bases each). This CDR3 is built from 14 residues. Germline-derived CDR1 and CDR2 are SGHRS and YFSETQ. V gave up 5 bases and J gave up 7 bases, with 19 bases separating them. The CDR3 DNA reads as TGCGCCAGCAGAAGGGGGTCGGGGGCCAGGGAGCAGTACTTC. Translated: CASRRGSGAREQYF. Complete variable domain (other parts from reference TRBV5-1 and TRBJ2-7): KAGVTQTPRYLIKTRGQQVTLSCSPISGHRSVSWYQQTPGQGLQFLFEYFSETQRNKGNFPGRFSGRQFSNSRSEMNVSTLELGDSALYLCASRRGSGAREQYFGPGTRLTVT.

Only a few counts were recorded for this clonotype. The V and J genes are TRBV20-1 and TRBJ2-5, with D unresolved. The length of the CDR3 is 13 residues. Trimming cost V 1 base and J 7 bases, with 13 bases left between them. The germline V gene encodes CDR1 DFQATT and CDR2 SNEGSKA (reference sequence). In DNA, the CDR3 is TGCAGTGCTAGAGGGACCTCCAAGTTGACCCAGTACTTC. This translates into CSARGTSKLTQYF.

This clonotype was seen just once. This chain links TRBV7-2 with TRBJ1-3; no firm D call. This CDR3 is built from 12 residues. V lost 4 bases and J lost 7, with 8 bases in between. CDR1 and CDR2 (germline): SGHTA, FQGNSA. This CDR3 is CASSSSPNTIYF. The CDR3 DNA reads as TGTGCCAGCAGCTCCTCCCCCAACACCATATATTTT.

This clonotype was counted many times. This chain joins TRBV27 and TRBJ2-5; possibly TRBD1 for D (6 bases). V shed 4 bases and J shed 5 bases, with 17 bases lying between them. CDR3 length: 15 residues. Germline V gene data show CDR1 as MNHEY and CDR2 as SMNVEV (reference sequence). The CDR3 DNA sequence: TGTGCCAGCAGTTCAAGACAGGCCACGTGGGAGACCCAGTACTTC. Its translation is CASSSRQATWETQYF.

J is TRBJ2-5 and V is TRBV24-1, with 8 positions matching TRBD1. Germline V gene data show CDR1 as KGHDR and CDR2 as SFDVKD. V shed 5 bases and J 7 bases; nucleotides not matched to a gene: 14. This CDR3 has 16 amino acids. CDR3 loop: CATSGSLGTGVWTQYF. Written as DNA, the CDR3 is TGTGCCACCAGTGGTTCCCTCGGGACAGGAGTTTGGACCCAGTACTTC.

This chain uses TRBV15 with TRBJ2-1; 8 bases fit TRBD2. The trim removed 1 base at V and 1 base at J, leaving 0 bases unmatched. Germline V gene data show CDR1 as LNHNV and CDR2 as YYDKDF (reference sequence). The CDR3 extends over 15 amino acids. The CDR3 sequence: CATSRGGRSYNEQFF. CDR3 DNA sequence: TGTGCCACCAGCAGAGGCGGGAGGTCCTACAATGAGCAGTTCTTC. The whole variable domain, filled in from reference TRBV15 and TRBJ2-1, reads DAMVIQNPRYQVTQFGKPVTLSCSQTLNHNVMYWYQQKSSQAPKLLFHYYDKDFNNEADTPDNFQSRRPNTSFCFLDIRSPGLGDTAMYLCATSRGGRSYNEQFFGPGTRLTVL.